This is a list of T cell receptor beta chains from one sample in a study of T-cell reconstitution after alpha-beta-depleted transplantation in children. A single record per CDR3 protein comes from TCRdb applying MiXCR to the PCR reads. The sample shows some 520,000 distinct CDR3 sequences, about 30% of them seen only once. The material was PBMCs from the stem cell graft donor, obtained from the stem cell graft. The receptors come from a human donor who donated a stem cell graft to a child with aplastic anemia. Both conserved end residues are part of each CDR3. D genes are given only for firm matches. Only some rows state a clone size, as once, few, many or a class for expanded clones.

NA NA TRBJ2-1 TRBV11-2 TGTGCCAGCAGCTTAGATCTGGGGCTGGAAAAGCAGTTCTTC CASSLDLGLEKQFF
TRBD1 NA TRBJ2-2 TRBV4-2 TGTGCCAGCAGCCATCCAACAGGGGGCAGGGTGTACACCGGGGAGCTGTTTTTT CASSHPTGGRVYTGELFF
NA few TRBJ2-1 TRBV7-2 TGTGCCAGCATATCGGGCGGCTCTGGGGGGCATGAGCAGTTCTTC CASISGGSGGHEQFF
TRBD1 NA TRBJ1-1 TRBV6-1 TGTGCCAGCAGTATCTTACGGATGGACAGGGGGGGTTTGGAAGCTTTCTTT CASSILRMDRGGLEAFF
NA NA TRBJ2-3 TRBV28 TGTGCCAGCAGTTTCCCCACTTTCGACGCGCAGTATTTT CASSFPTFDAQYF
NA few TRBJ1-1 TRBV5-1 TGCGCCAGCAGCTTGAGGGCCAGGGAGAAAAACACTGAAGCTTTCTTT CASSLRAREKNTEAFF
NA NA TRBJ2-1 TRBV4-3 TGCGCCAGCAGCCGTCGACAGCCCTTCAATGAGCAGTTCTTC CASSRRQPFNEQFF
TRBD2 few TRBJ2-7 TRBV7-9 TGTGCCACCGTGGGACTAGCGGACTCCTACGAGCAGTACTTC CATVGLADSYEQYF
NA NA TRBJ2-1 TRBV29-1 TGCAGCGTTGGTCGGAGGGATAACAATGAGCAGTTCTTC CSVGRRDNNEQFF
NA NA TRBJ2-3 TRBV11-2 TGTGCCAGCAGCTTAGAAGACAGGGACTTTGATACGCAGTATTTT CASSLEDRDFDTQYF
NA NA TRBJ2-1 TRBV7-2 TGTGCCAGCAGCCTACAGGGTACTATCTCCTACAATGAGCAGTTCTTC CASSLQGTISYNEQFF
NA NA TRBJ1-5 TRBV10-3 TGTGCCGCGGGGAGGGCGGATAGCAATCAGCCCCAGCATTTT CAAGRADSNQPQHF
NA NA TRBJ2-5 TRBV29-1 TGCAGCGACTCCATAAACCAAGAGACCCAGTACTTC CSDSINQETQYF
NA few TRBJ2-2 TRBV5-1 TGCGCCAGCAGCGCCCGGGACCACCGCACCGGGGAGCTGTTTTTT CASSARDHRTGELFF
NA few TRBJ1-2 TRBV5-1 TGCGCCAGCAGCTTCGACCCGGAGAACTATGGCTACACCTTC CASSFDPENYGYTF
NA NA TRBJ2-1 TRBV27 TGTGCCAGCAGTTCGTTGGACCTGACTTGGAATGAGCAGTTCTTC CASSSLDLTWNEQFF
TRBD1 many TRBJ1-1 TRBV7-3 TGTGCCAGCAGCTTAGGGAACAGGGGGAACACTGAAGCTTTCTTT CASSLGNRGNTEAFF
TRBD1 few TRBJ1-2 TRBV20-1 TGCAGTGCTAGAGTGGGACAGGGAGAAGGCTACACCTTC CSARVGQGEGYTF
NA NA TRBJ1-1 TRBV28 TGTGCCAGCCCCCCTGGTCAGGGTGGCGTCACTGAAGCTTTCTTT CASPPGQGGVTEAFF
TRBD1 NA TRBJ2-7 TRBV20-1 TGCAGTGCCCCGAGACAGGGGTCGGACGAGCAGTACTTC CSAPRQGSDEQYF
NA NA TRBJ1-6 TRBV20-1 TGCAGTGCTAGAGCTCGGGACACCGCTAAGAGCTCCTATAATTCACCCCTCCACTTT CSARARDTAKSSYNSPLHF
NA NA TRBJ2-3 TRBV4-3 TGCGCCAGCAGCCAAGATCGATCGTTCCGCACAGATACGCAGTATTTT CASSQDRSFRTDTQYF
NA NA TRBJ1-2 TRBV10-3 TGTGCCATCAGTGAGTCGACGGATAACTATGGCTACACCTTC CAISESTDNYGYTF
NA few TRBJ1-1 TRBV27 TGTGCCAGCAGTTTAGCGGCTCACACTGAAGCTTTCTTT CASSLAAHTEAFF
TRBD1 NA TRBJ2-2 TRBV9 TGTGCCAGCAGCCGGGACAGGGCCTCCACCGGGGAGCTGTTTTTT CASSRDRASTGELFF
TRBD2 NA TRBJ2-1 TRBV9 TGTGCCAGCACCGTAAGATCTAGCGGGAATGAAAATGAGCAGTTCTTC CASTVRSSGNENEQFF
TRBD2 NA TRBJ2-1 TRBV6-5 TGTGCCAGCAGTTCAATTCCCGGGGGGTACAATGAGCAGTTCTTC CASSSIPGGYNEQFF
NA NA TRBJ2-1 TRBV5-1 TGCGCCAGCAGCGAGGACCCCTCACTCAGCGATGAGCAGTTCTTC CASSEDPSLSDEQFF
TRBD1 NA TRBJ1-1 TRBV20-1 TGCAGTGCTAGGGCTAGGGACAGCTTGAACACTGAAGCTTTCTTT CSARARDSLNTEAFF
TRBD1 NA TRBJ2-6 TRBV27 TGTGCCAGCAGGGACAGGGGCGGAAAGTCTGGGGCCAACGTCCTGACTTTC CASRDRGGKSGANVLTF
NA NA TRBJ1-4 TRBV18 TGTGCCAGCTCACTAAACGTCCCTGTCGGGGATGAAAAACTGTTTTTT CASSLNVPVGDEKLFF